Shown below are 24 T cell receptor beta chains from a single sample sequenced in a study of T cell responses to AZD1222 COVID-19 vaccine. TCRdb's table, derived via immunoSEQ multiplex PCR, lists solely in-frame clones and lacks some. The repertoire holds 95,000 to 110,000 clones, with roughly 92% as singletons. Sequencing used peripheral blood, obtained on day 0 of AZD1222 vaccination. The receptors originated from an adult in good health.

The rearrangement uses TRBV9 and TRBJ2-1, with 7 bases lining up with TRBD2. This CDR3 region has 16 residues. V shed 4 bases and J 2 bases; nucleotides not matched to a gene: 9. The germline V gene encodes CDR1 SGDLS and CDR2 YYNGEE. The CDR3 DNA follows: TGTGCCAGCAGCCCACGATCCCGGGGGGCCTACAATGAGCAGTTCTTC. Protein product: CASSPRSRGAYNEQFF.

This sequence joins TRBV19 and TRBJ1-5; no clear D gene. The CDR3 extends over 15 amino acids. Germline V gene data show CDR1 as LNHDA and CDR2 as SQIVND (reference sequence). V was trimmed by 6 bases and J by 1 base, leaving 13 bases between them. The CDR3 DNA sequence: TGTGCCAGTAGCCTTATAGGTCGGAGCAATCAGCCCCAGCATTTT. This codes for CASSLIGRSNQPQHF.

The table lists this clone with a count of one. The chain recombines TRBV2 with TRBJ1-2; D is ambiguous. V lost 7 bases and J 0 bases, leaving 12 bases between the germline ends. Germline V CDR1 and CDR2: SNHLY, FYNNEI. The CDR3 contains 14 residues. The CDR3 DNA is TGTGCCAGCAAGACGACATACTCTAACTATGGCTACACCTTC. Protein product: CASKTTYSNYGYTF.

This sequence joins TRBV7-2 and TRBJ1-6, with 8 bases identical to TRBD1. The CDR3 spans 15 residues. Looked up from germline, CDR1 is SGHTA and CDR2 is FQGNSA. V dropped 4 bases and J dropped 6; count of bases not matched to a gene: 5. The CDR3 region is CASSYQGARNSPLHF. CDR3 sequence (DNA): TGTGCCAGCAGCTACCAGGGGGCGCGTAATTCACCCCTCCACTTT. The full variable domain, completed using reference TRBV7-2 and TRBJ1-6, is GAGVSQSPSNKVTEKGKDVELRCDPISGHTALYWYRQSLGQGLEFLIYFQGNSAPDKSGLPSDRFSAERTGGSVSTLTIQRTQQEDSAVYLCASSYQGARNSPLHFGNGTRLTVT.

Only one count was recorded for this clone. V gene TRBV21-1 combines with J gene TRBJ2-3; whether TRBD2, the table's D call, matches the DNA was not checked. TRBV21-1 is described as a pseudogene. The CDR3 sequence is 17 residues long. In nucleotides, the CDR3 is TGTGCCAGCAGCAAAGCGCTGGCGGGAAGAGGAACAGATACGCAGTATTTT. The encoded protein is CASSKALAGRGTDTQYF.

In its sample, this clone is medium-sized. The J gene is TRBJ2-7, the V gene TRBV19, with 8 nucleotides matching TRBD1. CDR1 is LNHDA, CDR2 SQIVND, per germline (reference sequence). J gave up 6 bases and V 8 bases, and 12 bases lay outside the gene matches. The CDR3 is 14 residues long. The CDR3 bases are TGTGCCAGTTCTCATCCGGGACAGGCCCTCGAGCAGTACTTC. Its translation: CASSHPGQALEQYF.

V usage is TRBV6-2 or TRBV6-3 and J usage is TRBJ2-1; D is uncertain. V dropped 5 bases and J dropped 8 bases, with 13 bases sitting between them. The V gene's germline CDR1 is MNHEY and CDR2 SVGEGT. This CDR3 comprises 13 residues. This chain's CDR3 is CASSASEIDEQFF. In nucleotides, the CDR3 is TGTGCCAGCAGTGCCTCGGAGATCGATGAGCAGTTCTTC.

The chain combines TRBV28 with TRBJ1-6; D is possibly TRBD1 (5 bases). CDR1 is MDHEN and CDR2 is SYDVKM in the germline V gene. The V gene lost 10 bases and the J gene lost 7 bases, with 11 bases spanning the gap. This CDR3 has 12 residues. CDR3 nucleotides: TGTGCCATCGGGGCAGGGAATTCACCCCTCCACTTT. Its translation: CAIGAGNSPLHF.

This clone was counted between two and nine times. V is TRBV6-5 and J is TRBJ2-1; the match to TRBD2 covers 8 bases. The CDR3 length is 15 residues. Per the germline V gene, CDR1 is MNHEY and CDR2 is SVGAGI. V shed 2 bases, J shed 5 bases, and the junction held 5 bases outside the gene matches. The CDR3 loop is CASSYNTGGDNEQFF. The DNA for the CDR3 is TGTGCCAGCAGTTACAACACGGGAGGGGACAATGAGCAGTTCTTC.

CDR3 nucleotide sequence: TGTGCCACCAGCAGAGAGAGCTATGGCTACACCTTC. Protein sequence: CATSRESYGYTF. V gene TRBV15 combines with J gene TRBJ1-2; unclear D gene. Trimming cost V 0 bases and J 4 bases, with 3 bases left between them. The CDR3 extends over 12 amino acids. Germline CDR1 is LNHNV and CDR2 is YYDKDF (reference sequence).

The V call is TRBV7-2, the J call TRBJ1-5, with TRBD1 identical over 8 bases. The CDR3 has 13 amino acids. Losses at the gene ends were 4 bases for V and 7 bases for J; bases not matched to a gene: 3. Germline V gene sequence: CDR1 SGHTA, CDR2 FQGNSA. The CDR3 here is CASSSQGGQPQHF. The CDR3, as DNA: TGTGCCAGCAGCTCACAGGGGGGGCAGCCCCAGCATTTT.

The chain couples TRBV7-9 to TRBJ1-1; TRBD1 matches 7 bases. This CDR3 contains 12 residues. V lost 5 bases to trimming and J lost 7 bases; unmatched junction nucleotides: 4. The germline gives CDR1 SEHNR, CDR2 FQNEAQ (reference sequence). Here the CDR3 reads CASSLGQVEAFF. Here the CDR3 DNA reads TGTGCCAGCAGCCTAGGACAGGTTGAAGCTTTCTTT.

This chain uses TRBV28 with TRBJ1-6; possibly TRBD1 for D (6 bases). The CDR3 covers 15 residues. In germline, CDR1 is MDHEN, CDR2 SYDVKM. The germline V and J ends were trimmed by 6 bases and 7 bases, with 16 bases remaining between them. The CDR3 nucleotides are TGTGCCAGCAGCCTGGACAGACTAATAAATTCACCCCTCCACTTT. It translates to CASSLDRLINSPLHF.

The CDR3 DNA reads as TGCGCCAGCAGCCTGCGACGGCCGAACACTGAAGCTTTCTTT. Its protein is CASSLRRPNTEAFF. V gene TRBV5-1 combines with J gene TRBJ1-1; D is unresolved. V dropped 4 bases and J dropped 1 base, with 11 bases sitting between them. The CDR3 consists of 14 residues. Germline CDR1 is SGHRS and CDR2 is YFSETQ.

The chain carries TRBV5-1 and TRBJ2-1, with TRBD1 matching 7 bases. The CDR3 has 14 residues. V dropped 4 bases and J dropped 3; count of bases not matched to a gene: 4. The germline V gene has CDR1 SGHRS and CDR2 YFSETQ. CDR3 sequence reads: CASSLGTDYNEQFF. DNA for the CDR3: TGCGCCAGCAGCCTGGGGACAGACTACAATGAGCAGTTCTTC.

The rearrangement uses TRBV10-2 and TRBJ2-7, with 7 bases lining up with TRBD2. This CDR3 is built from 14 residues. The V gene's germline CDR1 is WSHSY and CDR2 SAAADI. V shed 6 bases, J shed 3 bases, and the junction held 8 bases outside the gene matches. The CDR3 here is CASRDAGVGYEQYF. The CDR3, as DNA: TGCGCCAGCAGAGATGCGGGAGTGGGCTACGAGCAGTACTTC.

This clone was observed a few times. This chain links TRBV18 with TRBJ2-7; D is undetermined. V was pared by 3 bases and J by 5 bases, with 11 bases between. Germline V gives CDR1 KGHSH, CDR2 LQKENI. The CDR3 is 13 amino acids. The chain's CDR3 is CASSPSPGDEQYF. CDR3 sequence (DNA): TGTGCCAGCTCACCCTCACCTGGGGACGAGCAGTACTTC. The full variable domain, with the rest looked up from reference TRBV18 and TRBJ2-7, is NAGVMQNPRHLVRRRGQEARLRCSPMKGHSHVYWYRQLPEEGLKFMVYLQKENIIDESGMPKERFSAEFPKEGPSILRIQQVVRGDSAAYFCASSPSPGDEQYFGPGTRLTVT.

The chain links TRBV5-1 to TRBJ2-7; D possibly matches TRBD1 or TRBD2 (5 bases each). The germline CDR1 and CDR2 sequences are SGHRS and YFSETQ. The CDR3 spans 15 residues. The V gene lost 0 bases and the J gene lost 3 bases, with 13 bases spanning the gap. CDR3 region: CASSLGPTGGYEQYF. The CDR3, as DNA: TGCGCCAGCAGCTTGGGTCCAACTGGGGGCTACGAGCAGTACTTC.

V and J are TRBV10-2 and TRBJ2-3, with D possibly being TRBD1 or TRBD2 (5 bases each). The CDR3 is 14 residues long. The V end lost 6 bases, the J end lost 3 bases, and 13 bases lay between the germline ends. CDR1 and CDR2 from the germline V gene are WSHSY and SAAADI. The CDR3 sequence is CASRGAPGTDTQYF. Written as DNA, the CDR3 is TGCGCCAGCAGAGGGGCGCCGGGAACAGATACGCAGTATTTT.

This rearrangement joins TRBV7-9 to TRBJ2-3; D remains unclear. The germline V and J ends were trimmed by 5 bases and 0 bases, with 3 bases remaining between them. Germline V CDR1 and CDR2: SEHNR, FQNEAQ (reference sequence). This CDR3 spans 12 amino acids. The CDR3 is CASSPSTDTQYF. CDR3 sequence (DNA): TGTGCCAGCAGCCCTAGCACAGATACGCAGTATTTT.

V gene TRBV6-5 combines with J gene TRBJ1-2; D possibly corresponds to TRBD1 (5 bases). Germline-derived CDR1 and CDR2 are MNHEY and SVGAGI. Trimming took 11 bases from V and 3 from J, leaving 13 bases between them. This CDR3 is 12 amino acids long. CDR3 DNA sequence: TGTGCCTGTATGGGGGTGGACTATGGCTACACCTTC. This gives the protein CACMGVDYGYTF.

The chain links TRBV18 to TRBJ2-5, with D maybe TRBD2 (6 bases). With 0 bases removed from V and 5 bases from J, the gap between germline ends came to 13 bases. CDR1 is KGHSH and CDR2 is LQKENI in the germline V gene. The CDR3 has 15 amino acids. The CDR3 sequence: CASSPPGGARETQYF. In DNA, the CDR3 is TGTGCCAGCTCACCACCGGGCGGGGCCCGGGAGACCCAGTACTTC.

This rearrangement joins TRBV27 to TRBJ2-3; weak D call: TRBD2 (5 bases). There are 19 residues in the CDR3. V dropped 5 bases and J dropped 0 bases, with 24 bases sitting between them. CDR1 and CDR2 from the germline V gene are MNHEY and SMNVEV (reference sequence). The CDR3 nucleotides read TGTGCCAGCAGTCCATACGGTTACTCGTGGCGGGTTAGCACAGATACGCAGTATTTT. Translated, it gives CASSPYGYSWRVSTDTQYF.

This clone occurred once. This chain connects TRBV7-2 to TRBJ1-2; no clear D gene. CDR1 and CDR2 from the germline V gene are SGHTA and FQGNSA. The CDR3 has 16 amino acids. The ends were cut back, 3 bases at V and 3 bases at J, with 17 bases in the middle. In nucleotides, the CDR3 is TGTGCCAGCAGCTTGGAGGGCCGCGGCGGAGACTATGGCTACACCTTC. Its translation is CASSLEGRGGDYGYTF.